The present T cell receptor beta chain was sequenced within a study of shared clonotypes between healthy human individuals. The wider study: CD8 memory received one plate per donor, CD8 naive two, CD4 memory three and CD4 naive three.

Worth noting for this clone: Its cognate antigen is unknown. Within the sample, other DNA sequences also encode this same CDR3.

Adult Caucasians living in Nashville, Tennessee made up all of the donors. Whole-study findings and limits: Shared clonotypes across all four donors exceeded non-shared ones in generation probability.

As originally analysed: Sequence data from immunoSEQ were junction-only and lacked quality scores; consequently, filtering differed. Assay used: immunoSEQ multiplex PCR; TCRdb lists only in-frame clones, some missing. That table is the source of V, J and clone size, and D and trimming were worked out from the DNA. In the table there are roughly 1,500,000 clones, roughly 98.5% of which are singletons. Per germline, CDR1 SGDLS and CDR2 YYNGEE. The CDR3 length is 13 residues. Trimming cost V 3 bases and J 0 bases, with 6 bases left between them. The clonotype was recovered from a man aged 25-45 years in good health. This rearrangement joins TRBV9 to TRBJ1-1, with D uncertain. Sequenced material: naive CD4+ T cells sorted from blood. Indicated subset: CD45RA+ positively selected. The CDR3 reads CASSAGMNTEAFF. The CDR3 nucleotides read TGTGCCAGCAGCGCGGGGATGAACACTGAAGCTTTCTTT.